The 2 T cell receptor beta chains listed next were all sequenced from one sample in a study of tissue T cells after allogeneic stem cell transplantation. Regarding time point: mouse harvest day 7 after allogeneic transplant. The graft held 10^6 splenic CD5+ T cells and 10^7 T-cell-depleted bone marrow cells. Generated by immunoSEQ multiplex PCR, the TCRdb table keeps only in-frame clones and is missing some. The sample lists about 4,200 clones, about 50% occurring once. Sequenced sample: lymph node tissue. Receptors were obtained from a female BALB/c mouse given C57BL/6 T cells with graft-versus-host disease after an allogeneic hematopoietic cell transplant.

In this sample, this clone turned up a few times. The germline and genes are mouse ones. The read ends 1 residue shy of where the CDR3 ends; the end is completed using the germline J gene. The chain recombines TRBV2 with TRBJ2-1; D is possibly TRBD2 (7 bases). This CDR3 comprises 15 residues. The germline V gene has CDR1 LGHNA and CDR2 YSYQKL. V was pared by 1 base and J by 2 bases, with 9 bases between. The covered CDR3 bases are TGTGCCAGCAGCCAAGTTGGGGGGCACTATGCTGAGCAGTTC. It codes for CASSQVGGHYAEQF. In full, the CDR3 is CASSQVGGHYAEQFF.

This clone has more than one count but fewer than ten. Any gene name here is a mouse gene name. The read finishes 1 residue shy of the CDR3 end, and the germline J gene is used to complete it. The chain uses TRBV26 and TRBJ1-4, with D perhaps matching TRBD1 (5 bases). The V gene's germline CDR1 is KGHPV and CDR2 FQNQEV (reference sequence). This CDR3 region has 12 residues. The V gene lost 6 bases and the J gene lost 6 bases, with 8 bases spanning the gap. The CDR3 spells CASSRRDERLFF. CDR3 DNA, as far as it was read: TGTGCCAGCAGCCGCAGGGACGAAAGATTATTT.